This TCR beta chain was recorded in a study of blood T cell repertoires in COVID-19. Source study methods: Reference gene primer amplification in the assay estimated nucleated cell counts. Profiling relied on immunoSEQ multiplex PCR, and the TCRdb table lists in-frame clones only, not all of them. That table furnishes V, J and clone size, whereas the DNA furnished D and trimming. This table holds some 170,000 clones, about 91% found once. This clone was counted only a few times. In the same sample, other DNA sequences code for this CDR3. Sequencing was performed on peripheral blood. The receptor was derived from a woman between 50 and 59 years old with acute or convalescent COVID-19.

Written as DNA, the CDR3 is TGTGCCAGCAGTGTGGAGGGCTACGAGCAGTACTTC. Residues: CASSVEGYEQYF. V gene TRBV2 combines with J gene TRBJ2-7, with D possibly being TRBD2 (6 bases). This CDR3 has 12 amino acids. The ends were cut back, 4 bases at V and 3 bases at J, with 7 bases in the middle. From germline, CDR1 is SNHLY and CDR2 FYNNEI.